This T cell receptor (beta chain) was sequenced during a study of shared clonotypes between healthy human individuals. Across the whole study: Three plates were used per donor for CD4 naive, three for CD4 memory, two for CD8 naive and one for CD8 memory. Study findings and constraints: Blood alone was sampled, and tissue repertoires likely differ. Shared clonotypes: about 5% naive CD4, approximately 3.4% naive CD8, about 2.2% memory CD4, 0.4% memory CD8.

Germline CDR1 reads MNHNS; CDR2 reads SASEGT. CDR3 length: 14 residues. V lost 2 bases and J lost 1, with 8 bases in between. This clone was picked up a small number of times. Its target is not known. Additional DNA sequences in this sample encode the identical CDR3. Every contributor of samples was a Caucasian grown-up residing in Nashville, Tennessee. This table comes from immunoSEQ multiplex PCR, and its TCRdb copy is limited to in-frame clones, with some not included. The data contain about 2.3 million clones, 92% of them singletons. The chain has TRBV6-1 and TRBJ1-1, with D maybe TRBD1 (5 bases). The receptor's source is a man in his late teens or twenties in good health. Some clones in this sample may be carry-over from other donors' samples. What was sequenced was naive CD4+ T cells from PBMCs. As to subset: CD45RA+ positively selected. CDR3 nucleotide sequence: TGTGCCAGCAGTGAACGGGGGAGGAACACTGAAGCTTTCTTT. Translation: CASSERGRNTEAFF.